A single sample is the source of the 21 T cell receptor beta chains below, sequenced in a study of CD8 T cells in Susac syndrome. RNA amounts of roughly 0.5 to 1 ug underwent reverse transcription with random hexamers. TCRdb used MiXCR to reprocess the immunoSEQ multiplex PCR reads, holding one entry per CDR3 protein. The sample lists about 190,000 distinct CDR3 sequences; roughly 92% were seen once. Sequenced input: CD4+ T cells from PBMCs. Receptor source: a human donor in good health.

The chain recombines TRBV27 with TRBJ2-6; D perhaps matches TRBD2 (5 bases). Germline CDR1 reads MNHEY; CDR2 reads SMNVEV (reference sequence). V shed 6 bases and J shed 4 bases, with 13 bases lying between them. CDR3 length: 15 amino acids. The CDR3 coding sequence is TGTGCCAGCAGCCCCCTGGGGAGCGGGGCCAACGTCCTGACTTTC. Amino acids: CASSPLGSGANVLTF.

The chain links TRBV3-1 to TRBJ2-1; D perhaps matches TRBD1 (5 bases). V lost 0 bases and J 8 bases, leaving 14 bases between the germline ends. The CDR3 runs 15 residues. Germline assignment: CDR1 LGHDT and CDR2 YNNKEL (reference sequence). The CDR3 DNA is TGTGCCAGCAGCCAAGAGGGCAGGGTGTTCGATGAGCAGTTCTTC. Its protein is CASSQEGRVFDEQFF.

This clonotype was found once. This chain joins TRBV7-2 and TRBJ1-5; D uncertain. Germline values: CDR1 SGHTA, CDR2 FQGNSA. V lost 4 bases and J lost 6, with 19 bases in between. The CDR3 has 16 amino acids. This CDR3 reads CASSSVGTLGFQPQHF. In DNA, the CDR3 is TGTGCCAGCAGCTCGGTTGGAACTTTAGGTTTTCAGCCCCAGCATTTT.

This chain uses TRBV12-3 or TRBV12-4 with TRBJ2-7, with D perhaps matching TRBD2 (5 bases). Trimming stripped 5 bases from V and 0 bases from J, with 11 bases between. This CDR3 comprises 14 residues. CDR3 bases: TGTGCCAGCAGTGATTTCCGGGACTCCTACGAGCAGTACTTC. Its translation: CASSDFRDSYEQYF.

The chain's CDR3 is CASDPTAGNGVQETQYF. The CDR3 nucleotides are TGTGCCAGCGACCCAACCGCAGGGAATGGTGTCCAAGAGACCCAGTACTTC. The rearrangement joins TRBV9 to TRBJ2-5; a weak D match, TRBD1 (5 bases). Trimming took off 7 bases at V and 1 base at J, with 23 bases between the two ends. This CDR3 has 17 residues. Germline-derived CDR1 and CDR2 are SGDLS and YYNGEE.

The chain recombines TRBV6-2 or TRBV6-3 with TRBJ1-2; D is ambiguous. Per the germline V gene, CDR1 is MNHEY and CDR2 is SVGEGT. Trimming stripped 6 bases from V and 4 bases from J, with 9 bases between. The CDR3 contains 12 residues. CDR3 coding DNA: TGTGCCAGCAGCCCCCACACCTATGGCTACACCTTC. It specifies CASSPHTYGYTF.

This chain uses TRBV6-6 with TRBJ1-2, with a weak D call TRBD1 (6 bases). CDR1 MNHNY and CDR2 SVGAGI come from the germline V gene (reference sequence). The V gene lost 6 bases and the J gene lost 5 bases, with 16 bases spanning the gap. The CDR3 loop spans 14 amino acids. The CDR3 sequence is CASRVQGNSYGYTF. The CDR3, as DNA: TGTGCCAGCAGAGTCCAGGGGAATTCTTATGGCTACACCTTC.

The chain joins TRBV3-1 to TRBJ2-1; perhaps TRBD2 as D (5 bases). Trimming shortened V by 1 base and J by 6 bases, and 13 bases separated the two germline ends. This CDR3 is 15 amino acids long. CDR1 is LGHDT, CDR2 YNNKEL, per germline (reference sequence). For the CDR3, the DNA is TGTGCCAGCAGCCAAGTCCGGCGGGCCGGCAATGAGCAGTTCTTC. Its translation is CASSQVRRAGNEQFF.

This clonotype was recorded once. The rearrangement uses TRBV7-2 and TRBJ2-3, with 7 bases identical to TRBD2. The CDR3 is 15 residues long. Germline assignment: CDR1 SGHTA and CDR2 FQGNSA. The V segment lost 5 bases and the J segment 0 bases; nucleotides outside the gene matches: 5. The CDR3 DNA reads TGTGCCAGCAGCCCTGGGACTACAAGCACAGATACGCAGTATTTT. This codes for CASSPGTTSTDTQYF. Together with reference TRBV7-2 and TRBJ2-3, the CDR3 gives the full variable domain: GAGVSQSPSNKVTEKGKDVELRCDPISGHTALYWYRQSLGQGLEFLIYFQGNSAPDKSGLPSDRFSAERTGGSVSTLTIQRTQQEDSAVYLCASSPGTTSTDTQYFGPGTRLTVL.

V gene TRBV28 combines with J gene TRBJ1-3, with D tentatively TRBD1 (5 bases). Germline CDR1 MDHEN, CDR2 SYDVKM. The V and J ends lost 3 bases and 4 bases respectively, with 10 bases between them. The length of the CDR3 is 14 residues. The CDR3 is CASSFSGIGNTIYF. CDR3 bases: TGTGCCAGCAGTTTTTCAGGGATCGGAAACACCATATATTTT.

This chain connects TRBV12-3 or TRBV12-4 to TRBJ1-5; 7 bases are shared with TRBD1. The V gene end was trimmed by 4 bases and the J gene end by 0 bases; junction bases not matched to a gene: 12. CDR3 length: 18 residues. The CDR3 loop reads CASSSAGTALSSNQPQHF. CDR3 nucleotides: TGTGCCAGCAGTTCCGCCGGGACAGCCCTATCTAGCAATCAGCCCCAGCATTTT.

The V gene is TRBV12-3 or TRBV12-4, the J gene TRBJ1-3; 9 bases align to TRBD1. CDR3 length: 16 residues. Trimming at V came to 4 bases and at J to 4 bases, leaving 8 bases not matched to a gene. The CDR3 protein is CASSSPGTGLGNTIYF. Written as DNA, the CDR3 is TGTGCCAGCAGTTCGCCTGGGACAGGGTTAGGAAACACCATATATTTT.

The genes are TRBV7-2 and TRBJ2-5, with D unclear. Trimming removed 5 bases at V and 4 bases at J, with 8 bases between. The CDR3 loop spans 12 amino acids. The V gene's germline CDR1 is SGHTA and CDR2 FQGNSA. The CDR3 DNA reads as TGTGCCAGCAGCCGCCCGACAGAGACCCAGTACTTC. This gives the protein CASSRPTETQYF. Complete variable domain (other parts from reference TRBV7-2 and TRBJ2-5): GAGVSQSPSNKVTEKGKDVELRCDPISGHTALYWYRQSLGQGLEFLIYFQGNSAPDKSGLPSDRFSAERTGGSVSTLTIQRTQQEDSAVYLCASSRPTETQYFGPGTRLLVL.

This sequence joins TRBV15 and TRBJ2-7, with 10 nucleotides matching TRBD1. The CDR3 runs to 18 residues. Germline assignment: CDR1 LNHNV and CDR2 YYDKDF (reference sequence). The ends lost 2 bases at V and 7 bases at J; junction bases unmatched: 17. The CDR3 DNA reads TGTGCCACCAGCAGATCACCTTTGTGGGACAGGGGAAATCGGGAGCAGTACGTC. Its translation is CATSRSPLWDRGNREQYV.

V usage is TRBV2 and J usage is TRBJ1-1; D not resolved. CDR1 is SNHLY and CDR2 is FYNNEI in the germline V gene. This CDR3 spans 13 amino acids. With 8 bases removed from V and 0 bases from J, the gap between germline ends came to 10 bases. The DNA for the CDR3 is TGTGCCAGCGGGAAGGGAATGAACACTGAAGCTTTCTTT. It yields the protein CASGKGMNTEAFF.

J is TRBJ1-3 and V is TRBV12-3 or TRBV12-4; D is possibly TRBD1 (6 bases). The CDR3 consists of 15 residues. V lost 6 bases, J lost 2 bases, and 14 bases lay in between. The CDR3 coding sequence is TGTGCCAGCAGGCCCGGGACATCGCCTGGAAACACCATATATTTT. Translating gives CASRPGTSPGNTIYF.

The chain links TRBV2 to TRBJ2-7; a possible D gene is TRBD2 (5 bases). This CDR3 has 11 amino acids. Per germline, CDR1 SNHLY and CDR2 FYNNEI. V was trimmed by 6 bases and J by 4 bases, leaving 7 bases between them. CDR3 in DNA: TGTGCCAGCAGGCGGGCTTACGAGCAGTACGTC. Translating it yields CASRRAYEQYV.

V usage is TRBV6-5 and J usage is TRBJ1-2; no firm D call. The CDR3 is made up of 13 amino acids. Trimming cost V 4 bases and J 8 bases, with 14 bases left between them. Per germline, CDR1 MNHEY and CDR2 SVGAGI. The CDR3 region has the DNA TGTGCCAGCAGTTCCCTCGGCGTCGGGGGCTACACCTTC. Translated, it gives CASSSLGVGGYTF.

V gene TRBV12-3 or TRBV12-4 combines with J gene TRBJ2-2, with TRBD2 matching over 7 bases. This CDR3 region has 15 residues. J gave up 4 bases and V 3 bases, and 5 bases lay outside the gene matches. CDR3 sequence (DNA): TGTGCCAGCAGTTTGGGTGGGGGGGGCACCGGGGAGCTGTTTTTT. This codes for CASSLGGGGTGELFF.

V is TRBV29-1 and J is TRBJ2-5, with D perhaps matching TRBD1 (6 bases). V lost 7 bases and J lost 1, with 16 bases in between. The CDR3 spans 14 residues. Per germline, CDR1 SQVTM and CDR2 ANQGSEA. The CDR3 DNA follows: TGCAGCGCGGACCCCACAGGGCGCCAAGAGACCCAGTACTTC. Its protein is CSADPTGRQETQYF.

The chain joins TRBV12-3 or TRBV12-4 to TRBJ1-5; tentative D call: TRBD1 (5 bases). This CDR3 comprises 15 residues. The V gene lost 3 bases and the J gene lost 5 bases, with 14 bases spanning the gap. The CDR3 bases are TGTGCCAGCAGTTTCCCCGGGGCCCCGGATCAGCCCCAGCATTTT. Translation gives CASSFPGAPDQPQHF.